These T cell receptor beta chains were read from a single sample in a study of T cells after yellow fever vaccination. MiXCR was run by TCRdb on the 5' RACE reads, yielding one entry per CDR3 protein. The sample comprises 300,000 to 350,000 distinct CDR3 sequences, approximately 4% of which are singletons, and approximately 20% rests with the top ten. Sample: PBMCs, taken 15 days after the yellow fever booster vaccination. The receptors were sampled from a man aged 18 to 29 who received the YFV17D yellow fever vaccine. CDR3s include the opening cysteine and the closing phenylalanine or tryptophan. The D gene is left open where the match is weak. Size tells how often a clone was seen (once, few, many) or the class of an expanded clone, and some rows leave it out.

abundance: many; len: 16; v_gene: TRBV29-1; j_gene: TRBJ1-1; d_gene: -; CDR3aa: CSVGGRGAIQDTEAFF; CDR3nt: TGCAGCGTTGGGGGAAGGGGGGCCATTCAGGACACTGAAGCTTTCTTT
abundance: many; len: 14; v_gene: TRBV10-1; j_gene: TRBJ2-2; d_gene: -; CDR3aa: CASSDGTYTGELFF; CDR3nt: TGCGCCAGCAGTGACGGGACCTACACCGGGGAGCTGTTTTTT
abundance: many; len: 14; v_gene: TRBV5-1; j_gene: TRBJ2-3; d_gene: -; CDR3aa: CASSLRFNTDTQYF; CDR3nt: TGCGCCAGCAGCTTGCGCTTCAACACAGATACGCAGTATTTT
abundance: -; len: 12; v_gene: TRBV19; j_gene: TRBJ1-5; d_gene: -; CDR3aa: CASSSLSLPEHF; CDR3nt: TGTGCCAGTAGTTCGCTCTCATTACCAGAGCATTTT
abundance: many; len: 16; v_gene: TRBV9; j_gene: TRBJ2-1; d_gene: -; CDR3aa: CASSPVGTRPYNEQFF; CDR3nt: TGTGCCAGCAGCCCCGTTGGGACCCGGCCCTACAATGAGCAGTTCTTC
abundance: -; len: 13; v_gene: TRBV20-1; j_gene: TRBJ1-2; d_gene: -; CDR3aa: CSASTTYRDGYTF; CDR3nt: TGCAGTGCTAGTACGACCTACAGGGACGGCTACACCTTC
abundance: many; len: 14; v_gene: TRBV5-1; j_gene: TRBJ2-1; d_gene: -; CDR3aa: CASSRDQRYWEQFF; CDR3nt: TGCGCCAGCAGCCGGGACCAACGGTACTGGGAGCAGTTCTTC
abundance: many; len: 14; v_gene: TRBV4-2; j_gene: TRBJ2-5; d_gene: -; CDR3aa: CASSQGDPQETQYF; CDR3nt: TGTGCCAGCAGCCAAGGGGACCCTCAAGAGACCCAGTACTTC
abundance: many; len: 13; v_gene: TRBV11-2; j_gene: TRBJ2-7; d_gene: -; CDR3aa: CAGSLGGDYEQYF; CDR3nt: TGTGCCGGCTCATTAGGGGGGGACTACGAGCAGTACTTC
abundance: -; len: 15; v_gene: TRBV11-2; j_gene: TRBJ1-1; d_gene: -; CDR3aa: CASSWPLGTNTEAFF; CDR3nt: TGTGCCAGCAGCTGGCCCCTGGGAACGAACACTGAAGCTTTCTTT